The 23 T cell receptor beta chains below come from one sample, sequenced in a study of PD-1 blockade in classical Hodgkin lymphoma. Some clones are missing from TCRdb's copy, which holds only in-frame ones; the method was immunoSEQ multiplex PCR. Seen here are roughly 4,200 clones, roughly 79% observed once, and the top ten hold over 5.5%. After autologous stem cell transplantation all patients relapsed, and prior brentuximab vedotin exposure differed between cohorts. By magnetic negative selection, CD4+ T cells were purified from thawed PBMCs. The input for sequencing was CD4+ T cells from blood, taken at baseline. These receptors were taken from a human donor with classical Hodgkin lymphoma.

The chain is built from TRBV5-1 and TRBJ1-1, with D maybe TRBD1 (6 bases). The CDR3 totals 17 residues. Trimming cost V 0 bases and J 4 bases, with 19 bases left between them. Germline V gives CDR1 SGHRS, CDR2 YFSETQ. CDR3 coding DNA: TGCGCCAGCAGCTTGGCCAGGGGCGCCGCTCGTAGCACTGAAGCTTTCTTT. This gives the protein CASSLARGAARSTEAFF.

The chain is built from TRBV7-2 and TRBJ2-7; D is possibly TRBD2 (7 bases). Per germline, CDR1 SGHTA and CDR2 FQGNSA. With 5 bases removed from V and 7 bases from J, the gap between germline ends came to 15 bases. The CDR3 totals 13 residues. The CDR3 nucleotides are TGTGCCAGCAGCCTCCGGGGGGCCTGGGAGCAGTACTTC. Protein: CASSLRGAWEQYF.

The chain is built from TRBV7-2 and TRBJ1-1; no reliable D call. The V gene lost 1 base and the J gene lost 1 base, with 13 bases spanning the gap. Per the germline V gene, CDR1 is SGHTA and CDR2 is FQGNSA. The CDR3 extends over 16 amino acids. In nucleotides, the CDR3 is TGTGCCAGCAGCTTAGATTTCGGGGTTCGGAACACTGAAGCTTTCTTT. Translating it yields CASSLDFGVRNTEAFF.

The V gene is TRBV2, the J gene TRBJ1-1; 7 nucleotides match TRBD1. The CDR3 covers 14 residues. Germline-derived CDR1 and CDR2 are SNHLY and FYNNEI. J was trimmed by 3 bases and V by 5 bases; bases with no gene match: 6. The CDR3 nucleotides are TGTGCCAGCAGTTTACAGGGGTTCGACACTGAAGCTTTCTTT. It translates to CASSLQGFDTEAFF.

The V gene is TRBV5-1, the J gene TRBJ2-3; TRBD1 or TRBD2 may be the D gene (6 bases each). The germline V gene encodes CDR1 SGHRS and CDR2 YFSETQ. The CDR3 totals 15 residues. V lost 0 bases, J lost 4 bases, and 12 bases lay in between. The CDR3 region is CASSLEGGIADTQYF. For the CDR3, the DNA is TGCGCCAGCAGCTTGGAGGGGGGAATAGCAGATACGCAGTATTTT.

The V call is TRBV5-1, the J call TRBJ1-3; the D is unclear. The CDR3 contains 15 residues. Germline CDR1 SGHRS, CDR2 YFSETQ. V shed 0 bases and J shed 0 bases, with 7 bases lying between them. CDR3 loop: CASSLGASSGNTIYF. For the CDR3, the DNA is TGCGCCAGCAGCTTGGGGGCGAGCTCTGGAAACACCATATATTTT.

V is TRBV19 and J is TRBJ1-3; 7 bases map to TRBD1. Germline V gene sequence: CDR1 LNHDA, CDR2 SQIVND (reference sequence). The CDR3 spans 13 residues. The V and J ends lost 6 bases and 7 bases, in that order; junction bases with no gene match: 6. The DNA for the CDR3 is TGTGCCAGTAGCCAGGACAGGATGAACACCATATATTTT. Translation: CASSQDRMNTIYF.

The chain is built from TRBV2 and TRBJ2-2, with a possible D match to TRBD1 (5 bases). This CDR3 has 14 residues. V was trimmed by 4 bases and J by 1 base, leaving 7 bases between them. Germline assignment: CDR1 SNHLY and CDR2 FYNNEI. CDR3 in amino acids: CASSAQGNTGELFF. The CDR3 DNA sequence: TGTGCCAGCAGTGCGCAGGGGAACACCGGGGAGCTGTTTTTT. The entire variable domain, with the rest obtained from reference TRBV2 and TRBJ2-2, is as follows: EPEVTQTPSHQVTQMGQEVILRCVPISNHLYFYWYRQILGQKVEFLVSFYNNEISEKSEIFDDQFSVERPDGSNFTLKIRSTKLEDSAMYFCASSAQGNTGELFFGEGSRLTVL.

The chain recombines TRBV5-1 with TRBJ1-4; D possibly corresponds to TRBD1 (6 bases). Looked up from germline, CDR1 is SGHRS and CDR2 is YFSETQ. V was cut by 4 bases and J by 7 bases, with 20 bases left in between. This CDR3 contains 16 residues. The CDR3 sequence: CASSLVGGGVGEKLFF. CDR3 DNA sequence: TGCGCCAGCAGCCTGGTCGGGGGCGGGGTTGGTGAAAAACTGTTTTTT.

This clone was seen a single time. The chain has TRBV28 and TRBJ2-1; D is unresolved. Germline assignment: CDR1 MDHEN and CDR2 SYDVKM. This CDR3 comprises 14 residues. V lost 8 bases to trimming and J lost 3 bases, with 14 bases between them. The CDR3 sequence: CASPPSQGYNEQFF. CDR3 DNA: TGTGCCAGCCCACCCAGCCAAGGCTACAATGAGCAGTTCTTC.

The J gene is TRBJ2-7, the V gene TRBV29-1; D is possibly TRBD1 or TRBD2 (5 bases each). V was clipped by 7 bases and J by 0 bases, with 16 bases between them. The CDR3 contains 14 residues. CDR1 is SQVTM and CDR2 is ANQGSEA in the germline V gene. CDR3 DNA sequence: TGCAGCGCCCGGGACGACTGGACCTCCTACGAGCAGTACTTC. It is translated as CSARDDWTSYEQYF.

The chain employs TRBV18 and TRBJ2-7, with unresolved D. Per the germline V gene, CDR1 is KGHSH and CDR2 is LQKENI. This CDR3 region has 14 residues. Trimming cost V 1 base and J 2 bases, with 9 bases left between them. CDR3 residues: CASSPLPGPYEQYF. In DNA, the CDR3 is TGTGCCAGCTCACCACTTCCAGGACCCTACGAGCAGTACTTC.

The J gene is TRBJ2-3, the V gene TRBV27; 8 bases line up with TRBD2. Looked up from germline, CDR1 is MNHEY and CDR2 is SMNVEV (reference sequence). CDR3 length: 14 residues. Losses at the gene ends were 3 bases for V and 4 bases for J; bases not matched to a gene: 3. The CDR3 is CASSFPGLADTQYF. The CDR3 DNA follows: TGTGCCAGCAGTTTCCCGGGACTAGCAGATACGCAGTATTTT.

The gene calls are TRBV9 and TRBJ1-5; perhaps TRBD1 as D (6 bases). The V gene's germline CDR1 is SGDLS and CDR2 YYNGEE. Trimming took off 0 bases at V and 10 bases at J, with 14 bases between the two ends. The CDR3 contains 14 residues. The CDR3 loop is CASSVVQGTSPQHF. CDR3 bases: TGTGCCAGCAGCGTAGTCCAGGGGACTTCTCCCCAGCATTTT.

The V gene is TRBV5-1, the J gene TRBJ2-5, with D possibly being TRBD1 (5 bases). This CDR3 has 13 amino acids. Germline values: CDR1 SGHRS, CDR2 YFSETQ. V was shortened by 0 bases and J by 8 bases, with 11 bases between the two germline ends. The CDR3 nucleotides are TGCGCCAGCAGCTTGGAGGGCCAGGGTACCCAGTACTTC. It specifies CASSLEGQGTQYF.

The CDR3 protein is CASSIDRSSYEQYF. CDR3 nucleotide sequence: TGTGCCAGTAGTATCGACAGGTCGAGCTACGAGCAGTACTTC. This chain uses TRBV19 with TRBJ2-7, with D tentatively TRBD1 (6 bases). V shed 3 bases and J shed 3 bases, with 12 bases lying between them. The CDR3 runs to 14 residues. Germline CDR1 is LNHDA and CDR2 is SQIVND (reference sequence).

This sequence joins TRBV5-1 and TRBJ1-2, with TRBD1 matching 9 bases. The CDR3 spans 15 residues. Germline V gives CDR1 SGHRS, CDR2 YFSETQ. The trim removed 3 bases at V and 4 bases at J, leaving 7 bases unmatched. The CDR3, as DNA: TGCGCCAGCAGCTGGGGGACAGGGCAGGGCTATGGCTACACCTTC. Amino acid sequence: CASSWGTGQGYGYTF.

This sequence joins TRBV6-6 and TRBJ2-2; TRBD1 might be the D (5 bases). There are 15 residues in the CDR3. Germline V gene data show CDR1 as MNHNY and CDR2 as SVGAGI (reference sequence). V dropped 0 bases and J dropped 7 bases, with 12 bases sitting between them. The CDR3 nucleotides are TGTGCCAGCAGTTACTCGGGCAGGGTAAACGGGGAGCTGTTTTTT. The encoded protein is CASSYSGRVNGELFF.

The chain links TRBV5-1 to TRBJ2-6; D might be TRBD2 (5 bases). The germline V and J ends were trimmed by 0 bases and 0 bases, with 7 bases remaining between them. The CDR3 runs to 16 residues. In germline, CDR1 is SGHRS, CDR2 YFSETQ. CDR3 protein: CASSLVGSSGANVLTF. The CDR3 DNA sequence: TGCGCCAGCAGCTTGGTGGGGAGCTCTGGGGCCAACGTCCTGACTTTC.

The genes are TRBV4-1 and TRBJ2-1, with 7 bases aligning to TRBD2. V shed 0 bases, J shed 4 bases, and the junction held 6 bases outside the gene matches. CDR1 and CDR2 from the germline V gene are MGHRA and YSYEKL. This CDR3 comprises 16 residues. CDR3 protein: CASSQDRWGGYNEQFF. CDR3 bases: TGCGCCAGCAGCCAAGATCGGTGGGGGGGGTACAATGAGCAGTTCTTC.

The V and J genes are TRBV27 and TRBJ2-7; D is possibly TRBD1 (6 bases). The V end was cut by 6 bases, the J end by 9 bases, with 15 bases between. The CDR3 contains 12 residues. Per the germline V gene, CDR1 is MNHEY and CDR2 is SMNVEV (reference sequence). The CDR3 loop reads CASSPRLGGQYV. CDR3 nucleotide sequence: TGTGCCAGCAGCCCACGGTTAGGGGGGCAGTACGTC.

The chain links TRBV6-6 to TRBJ1-1; D remains unclear. Germline CDR1 reads MNHNY; CDR2 reads SVGAGI (reference sequence). Trimming shortened V by 6 bases and J by 5 bases, and 10 bases separated the two germline ends. This CDR3 comprises 12 residues. The CDR3 protein is CASRDEWTEAFF. The CDR3 DNA reads as TGTGCCAGCAGGGACGAGTGGACTGAAGCTTTCTTT.

The V gene is TRBV7-9, the J gene TRBJ2-3, with D hard to call. Germline CDR1 is SEHNR and CDR2 is FQNEAQ (reference sequence). The CDR3 totals 13 residues. V shed 5 bases and J shed 1 base, with 7 bases lying between them. The CDR3 DNA reads as TGTGCCAGCAGCCCCGGCCGCACAGATACGCAGTATTTT. Its protein product is CASSPGRTDTQYF.